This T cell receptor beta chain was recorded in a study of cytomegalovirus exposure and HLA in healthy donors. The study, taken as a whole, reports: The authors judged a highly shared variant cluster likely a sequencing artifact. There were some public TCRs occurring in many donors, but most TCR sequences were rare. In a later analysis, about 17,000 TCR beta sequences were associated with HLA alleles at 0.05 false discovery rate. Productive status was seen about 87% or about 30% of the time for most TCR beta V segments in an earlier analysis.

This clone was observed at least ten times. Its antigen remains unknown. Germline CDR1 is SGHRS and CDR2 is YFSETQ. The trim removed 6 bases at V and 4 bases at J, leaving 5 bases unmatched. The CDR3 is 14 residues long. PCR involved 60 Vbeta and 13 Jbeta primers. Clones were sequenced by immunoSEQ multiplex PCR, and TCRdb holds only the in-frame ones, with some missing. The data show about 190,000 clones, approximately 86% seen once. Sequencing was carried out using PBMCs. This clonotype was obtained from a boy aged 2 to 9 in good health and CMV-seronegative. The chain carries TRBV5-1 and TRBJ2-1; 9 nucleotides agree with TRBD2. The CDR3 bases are TGCGCCAGCACCGCTAGCGGGGCATACAATGAGCAGTTCTTC. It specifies CASTASGAYNEQFF.